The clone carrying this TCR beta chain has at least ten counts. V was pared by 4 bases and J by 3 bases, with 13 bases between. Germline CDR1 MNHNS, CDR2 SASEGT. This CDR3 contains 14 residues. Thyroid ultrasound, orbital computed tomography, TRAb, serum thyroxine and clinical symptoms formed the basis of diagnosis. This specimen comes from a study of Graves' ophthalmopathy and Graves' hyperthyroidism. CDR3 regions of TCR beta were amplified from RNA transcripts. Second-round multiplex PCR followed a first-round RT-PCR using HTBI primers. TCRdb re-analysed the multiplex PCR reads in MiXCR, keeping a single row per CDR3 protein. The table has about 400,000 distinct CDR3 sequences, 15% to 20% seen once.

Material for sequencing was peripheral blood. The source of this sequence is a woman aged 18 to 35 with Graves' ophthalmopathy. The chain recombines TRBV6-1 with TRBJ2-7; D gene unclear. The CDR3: CASSAATNVYEQYF. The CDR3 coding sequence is TGTGCCAGCAGTGCGGCCACCAACGTCTACGAGCAGTACTTC.